The entry that follows covers one TCR beta chain sequence. The source of the sample is a study of blood T cells in healthy people across ages. RNA extraction gave at least 5.5 micrograms of total RNA per sample. A J-beta primer mix and a sample-barcoded 5' primer were used in a second PCR of roughly 6 to 12 cycles. Each cDNA molecule was tagged by a template-switch adaptor with 12 random nucleotides. TCRdb used MiXCR to reprocess the 5' RACE reads, holding one entry per CDR3 protein. Here the sample spans approximately 780,000 distinct CDR3 sequences, roughly 26% being singletons. This same sample was also taken into another study, of T cells of mothers and their children. That work adds: The second PCR's M1S primer added sample barcodes and 2-4 random nucleotides.

Sequenced material: blood. The clonotype was recovered from a boy between 10 and 17 years old in good health.

This CDR3 reads CSAFPGYTF. CDR3 sequence (DNA): TGCAGTGCTTTCCCTGGCTACACCTTC. The chain couples TRBV20-1 to TRBJ1-2; D remains unclear. V lost 5 bases and J 7 bases, leaving 5 bases between the germline ends. Per the germline V gene, CDR1 is DFQATT and CDR2 is SNEGSKA (reference sequence). The CDR3 spans 9 residues.